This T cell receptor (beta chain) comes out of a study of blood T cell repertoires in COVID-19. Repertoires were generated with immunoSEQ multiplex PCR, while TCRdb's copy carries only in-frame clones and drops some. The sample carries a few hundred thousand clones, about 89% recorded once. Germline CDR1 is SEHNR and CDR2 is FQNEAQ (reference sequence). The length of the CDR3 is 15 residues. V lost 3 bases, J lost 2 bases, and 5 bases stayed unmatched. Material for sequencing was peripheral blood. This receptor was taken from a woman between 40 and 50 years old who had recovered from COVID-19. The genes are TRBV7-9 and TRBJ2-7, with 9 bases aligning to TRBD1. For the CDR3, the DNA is TGTGCCAGCAGCTTGGGGACAGGGACCACCTACGAGCAGTACTTC. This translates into CASSLGTGTTYEQYF.